Below, 12 T cell receptor beta chains from the same sample are listed, as sequenced in a study of T cell repertoires in cytomegalovirus infection. TCRdb passed the reads through MiXCR, listing each CDR3 protein once. The profile shows 640,000 or so distinct CDR3 sequences, about 33% of them singletons. The antigens for these receptors are not known. The sequencing used cultured PBMCs, collected from culture after CMV antigen stimulation. These TCRs come from a human donor in good health (CMV status not recorded). Some clones in this sample may be carry-over from other donors' samples.

This clonotype appeared once. V and J are TRBV9 and TRBJ2-2; a weak D match, TRBD1 (5 bases). The CDR3 is 13 amino acids. CDR1 and CDR2 from the germline V gene are SGDLS and YYNGEE. The V gene lost 5 bases and the J gene lost 6 bases, with 11 bases spanning the gap. CDR3 in amino acids: CASRKTGPGELFF. The CDR3 DNA is TGTGCCAGCAGGAAAACAGGACCCGGGGAGCTGTTTTTT.

The chain employs TRBV29-1 and TRBJ2-7; no reliable D call. V lost 6 bases and J 4 bases, leaving 19 bases between the germline ends. The CDR3 spans 14 residues. CDR1 and CDR2 from the germline V gene are SQVTM and ANQGSEA. In DNA form, the CDR3 reads TGCAGCGTCACCGCCGGGCCCAATCCTTACGAGCAGTACTTC. Protein: CSVTAGPNPYEQYF.

A few counts support this clonotype. The CDR3 is CSARDFSSYGYTF. CDR3 coding DNA: TGCAGTGCTAGAGATTTCTCAAGCTATGGCTACACCTTC. The gene calls are TRBV20-1 and TRBJ1-2, with unresolved D. The CDR3 loop spans 13 amino acids. Germline lookup yields CDR1 DFQATT and CDR2 SNEGSKA (reference sequence). V lost 0 bases to trimming and J lost 4 bases, with 9 bases between them.

This clonotype came up a few times. The V call is TRBV20-1, the J call TRBJ2-3; maybe TRBD2 (5 bases). The germline CDR1 and CDR2 sequences are DFQATT and SNEGSKA (reference sequence). This CDR3 is 13 amino acids long. Trimming pared 6 bases from V and 0 bases from J, leaving 10 bases between. The CDR3 region has the DNA TGCAGTGCCGGGGTAGCCAGCACAGATACGCAGTATTTT. It encodes CSAGVASTDTQYF.

The V gene is TRBV2, the J gene TRBJ2-7, with 8 bases aligning to TRBD1. Germline V gene sequence: CDR1 SNHLY, CDR2 FYNNEI. Trimming removed 3 bases from V and 3 bases from J; junction bases left unmatched: 13. CDR3 length: 17 residues. In DNA form, the CDR3 reads TGTGCCAGCAGTGACCCGGGACAGGACTCGGGGAACTACGAGCAGTACTTC. It is translated as CASSDPGQDSGNYEQYF.

This chain connects TRBV19 to TRBJ1-5, with D possibly being TRBD1 (5 bases). This CDR3 has 14 amino acids. The germline V gene has CDR1 LNHDA and CDR2 SQIVND (reference sequence). Trimming pared 7 bases from V and 4 bases from J, leaving 14 bases between. CDR3 DNA: TGTGCCAGTAACATGGGGCAGCCTAATCAGCCCCAGCATTTT. Translating gives CASNMGQPNQPQHF. The whole variable domain, filled in from reference TRBV19 and TRBJ1-5, reads DGGITQSPKYLFRKEGQNVTLSCEQNLNHDAMYWYRQDPGQGLRLIYYSQIVNDFQKGDIAEGYSVSREKKESFPLTVTSAQKNPTAFYLCASNMGQPNQPQHFGDGTRLSIL.

The chain recombines TRBV20-1 with TRBJ2-3, with a weak D call TRBD2 (5 bases). This CDR3 spans 15 amino acids. Germline values: CDR1 DFQATT, CDR2 SNEGSKA (reference sequence). V was cut by 1 base and J by 2 bases, with 13 bases left in between. The CDR3 DNA reads TGCAGTGCTAGAGCGGCCCCGGGATACACAGATACGCAGTATTTT. Translating it yields CSARAAPGYTDTQYF.

The chain employs TRBV6-8 and TRBJ2-4; 10 bases are shared with TRBD1. The CDR3 covers 14 residues. Germline CDR1 MNHGY, CDR2 SAAAGT. The V and J ends lost 9 bases and 1 base, in that order; junction bases with no gene match: 3. In DNA, the CDR3 is TGTGCCAGAGGGACAGGGGTGGCCAAAAACATTCAGTACTTC. It encodes CARGTGVAKNIQYF.

J is TRBJ2-3 and V is TRBV19; D gene uncertain. The CDR3 spans 13 residues. CDR1 is LNHDA and CDR2 is SQIVND in the germline V gene (reference sequence). Trimming removed 3 bases at V and 4 bases at J, with 8 bases between. CDR3 region: CASSIFGPDTQYF. The CDR3 coding sequence is TGTGCCAGTAGTATTTTCGGTCCAGATACGCAGTATTTT.

This clonotype was seen only a few times. The V call is TRBV15, the J call TRBJ2-5; D is undetermined. Germline CDR1 LNHNV, CDR2 YYDKDF (reference sequence). The CDR3 covers 11 residues. Deletions cut 0 bases from V and 5 bases from J, with 1 base between. CDR3 sequence (DNA): TGTGCCACCAGCAGAGAGGAGACCCAGTACTTC. It specifies CATSREETQYF.

V is TRBV5-4 and J is TRBJ2-5; D tentatively fits TRBD1 or TRBD2 (6 bases each). The CDR3 is 13 residues long. In germline, CDR1 is SGHNT, CDR2 YYREEE (reference sequence). V gave up 4 bases and J gave up 4 bases, with 11 bases separating them. CDR3 in amino acids: CASSVADRETQYF. The DNA of the CDR3 is TGTGCCAGCAGCGTAGCGGACAGAGAGACCCAGTACTTC.

The J gene is TRBJ1-3, the V gene TRBV15; D is undetermined. The CDR3 sequence is 15 residues long. Germline assignment: CDR1 LNHNV and CDR2 YYDKDF (reference sequence). Trimming took off 2 bases at V and 0 bases at J, with 8 bases between the two ends. The CDR3 DNA reads TGTGCCACCAGCAGACTTGGAAACTCTGGAAACACCATATATTTT. Translated, it gives CATSRLGNSGNTIYF.